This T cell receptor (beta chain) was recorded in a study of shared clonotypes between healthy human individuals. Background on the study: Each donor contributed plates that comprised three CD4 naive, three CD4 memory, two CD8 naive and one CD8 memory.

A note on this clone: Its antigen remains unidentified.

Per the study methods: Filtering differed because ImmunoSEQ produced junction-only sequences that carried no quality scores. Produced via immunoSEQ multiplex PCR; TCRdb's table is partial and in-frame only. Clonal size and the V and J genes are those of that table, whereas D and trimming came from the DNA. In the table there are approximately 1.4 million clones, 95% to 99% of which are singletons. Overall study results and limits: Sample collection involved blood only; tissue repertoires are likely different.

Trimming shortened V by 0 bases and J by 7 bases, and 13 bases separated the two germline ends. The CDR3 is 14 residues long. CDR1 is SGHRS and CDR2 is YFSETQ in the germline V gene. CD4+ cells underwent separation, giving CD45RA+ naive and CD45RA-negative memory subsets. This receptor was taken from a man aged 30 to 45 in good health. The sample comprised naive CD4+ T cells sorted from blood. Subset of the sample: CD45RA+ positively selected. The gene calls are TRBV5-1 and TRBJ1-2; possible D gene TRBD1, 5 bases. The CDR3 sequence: CASSLDPTAAGYTF. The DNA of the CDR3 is TGCGCCAGCAGCTTGGACCCGACAGCGGCTGGCTACACCTTC. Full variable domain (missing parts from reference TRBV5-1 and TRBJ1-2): KAGVTQTPRYLIKTRGQQVTLSCSPISGHRSVSWYQQTPGQGLQFLFEYFSETQRNKGNFPGRFSGRQFSNSRSEMNVSTLELGDSALYLCASSLDPTAAGYTFGSGTRLTVV.